The entry below gives a single T cell receptor (beta chain) sequence along with its context. It has no known antigen specificity. No base qualities exist here, and no much larger clone lies one base off it. TCRbeta CDR3 regions were amplified from genomic DNA by means of the immunoSEQ Assay, a bias-controlled multiplex PCR. In the original analysis: The number of nucleated cells in each sample was estimated from the amplification of reference gene primers within the assay. Sequence reads were collapsed and filtered to measure the absolute abundance of every unique TCRbeta CDR3 rearrangement. For each sample, productive Simpson clonality was calculated as the square root of Simpson's diversity index across productive rearrangements. TCRdb holds this immuneACCESS table with in-frame rearrangements only. Some clones are missing; in checked studies, unresolved V genes explain under half, and the rest has no known cause. The DNA gave D and trimming, while V, J and clone size come from that table. Within this sample are over 110,000 clones, with approximately 84% of them counted one time only. About 4% of the sample belongs to the ten largest clones.

The data were obtained in a study of blood T cell repertoires in COVID-19 (dated by TCRdb to 2020 to 2021). Study-level background: For ImmuneRACE Cohort 3, a participant was defined as recovered based on two consecutive negative NP/OP PCR tests, clearance by a healthcare professional, or resolution of symptoms. The prospective study material was composed of cDNA or gDNA derived from T cells, B-cell-depleted T cells, or PBMCs. A de-identified subject ID, COVID-19 status, age in years and sex were almost always included in the sample metadata. The collaborator samples originated in the United States, Italy and Spain and spanned the acute and convalescent phases of COVID-19. The repertoires were released in a freely available public database meant as a resource for research on the immune response to SARS-CoV-2. Subjects who had been exposed to COVID-19, were actively infected with it, or had recovered from it provided the deeply sampled blood TCRbeta repertoires that made up the dataset. Samples came from the ongoing ImmuneRACE study (first 160 participants) plus 1,254 subjects from 6 global collaborators. HLA class I and class II types, where available, came from metadata supplied by the sample provider rather than from assay-based typing. Beyond this particular receptor, the publication reports: How much clinical and demographic metadata was included differed by source and by participant, and the metadata was provided uncurated.

Enrolling through a virtual design, the prospective study's participants ranged in age from roughly 18 to 89 years and lived across 24 United States geographic areas. To assign participants to cohorts, the prospective study relied on clinical history that participants themselves reported in a screening survey and a study questionnaire. Mobile phlebotomists in the prospective study collected whole blood, serum and a nasopharyngeal or oropharyngeal swab from every participant. Additional blood draws and questionnaires over an approximately 2-month period could optionally be provided by prospective study participants. Prospective study blood samples were shipped either frozen or at room temperature before DNA extraction. From the germline V gene, CDR1 is SGDLS and CDR2 is YYNGEE. Trimming removed 0 bases from V and 3 bases from J, leaving 10 bases between the germline ends. The cysteine opens and the phenylalanine closes a CDR3 of 14 amino acids. CDR3 DNA only is kept here, 42 bases in frame from base 1.

The rearrangement combines TRBV9 with TRBJ2-7, and perhaps TRBD1 as D gene, on 5 matching bases. The specimen sequenced was PBMCs or T cells enriched from blood (not recorded which). The receptor's source is a man aged 45 to 65 in a cohort exposed to, infected with or recovered from COVID-19 (not recorded which). The CDR3 reads as follows: CASSVGAGIYEQYF. The bases are TGTGCCAGCAGCGTAGGGGCAGGGATCTACGAGCAGTACTTC.